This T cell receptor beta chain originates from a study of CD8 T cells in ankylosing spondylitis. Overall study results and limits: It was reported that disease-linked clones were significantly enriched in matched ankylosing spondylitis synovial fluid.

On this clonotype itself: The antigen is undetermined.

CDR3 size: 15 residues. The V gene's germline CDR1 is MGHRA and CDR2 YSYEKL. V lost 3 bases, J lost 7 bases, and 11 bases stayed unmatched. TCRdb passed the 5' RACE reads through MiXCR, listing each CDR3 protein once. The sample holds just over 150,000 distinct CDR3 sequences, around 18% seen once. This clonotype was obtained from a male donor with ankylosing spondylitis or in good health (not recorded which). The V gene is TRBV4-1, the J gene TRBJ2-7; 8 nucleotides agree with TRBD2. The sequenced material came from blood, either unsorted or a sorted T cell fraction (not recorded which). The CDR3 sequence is CASSQSSGYLREQYF. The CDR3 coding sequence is TGCGCCAGCAGCCAGTCTAGCGGGTACCTACGGGAGCAGTACTTC.